One sample yielded the 6 T cell receptor beta chains listed below, sequenced in a study of blood T cell repertoires in COVID-19. Profiled with immunoSEQ multiplex PCR; TCRdb holds only in-frame clones, not every one. The sample includes about 160,000 clones, about nine tenths seen only once; the top ten take about 5.3%. Sequenced: peripheral blood. The source is a young man with COVID-19, enrolled during active disease.

The chain links TRBV7-9 to TRBJ2-1; 7 bases align to TRBD2. V shed 0 bases, J shed 4 bases, and the junction held 15 bases outside the gene matches. Per the germline V gene, CDR1 is SEHNR and CDR2 is FQNEAQ (reference sequence). The CDR3 has 19 amino acids. CDR3 loop: CASSLAGVGGRSVYNEQFF. The CDR3 DNA sequence: TGTGCCAGCAGCTTAGCGGGTGTCGGCGGGAGATCAGTGTACAATGAGCAGTTCTTC.

The V and J genes are TRBV3-1 (or the pseudogene TRBV3-2) and TRBJ2-1; tentative D call: TRBD1 (5 bases). Per germline, CDR1 LGHDT and CDR2 YNNKEL (reference sequence). With 3 bases removed from V and 8 bases from J, the gap between germline ends came to 14 bases. This CDR3 spans 14 amino acids. The CDR3 loop is CASSHGDSRYEQFF. DNA of the CDR3: TGTGCCAGCAGCCATGGTGACAGTCGGTATGAGCAGTTCTTC.

This chain connects TRBV7-9 to TRBJ2-5; D unclear. The germline V gene encodes CDR1 SEHNR and CDR2 FQNEAQ (reference sequence). V was clipped by 4 bases and J by 0 bases, with 3 bases between them. This CDR3 has 12 residues. In DNA, the CDR3 is TGTGCCAGCAGCTCGTACCAAGAGACCCAGTACTTC. This translates into CASSSYQETQYF.

V is TRBV7-6 and J is TRBJ2-1, with 8 bases lining up with TRBD1. Trimming removed 5 bases from V and 0 bases from J; junction bases left unmatched: 15. Per the germline V gene, CDR1 is SGHVS and CDR2 is FNYEAQ. The CDR3 spans 19 residues. As DNA, the CDR3 is TGTGCCAGCAGCCCCGCGCCCGGGTTGACAGGGGACTCCTACAATGAGCAGTTCTTC. It is translated as CASSPAPGLTGDSYNEQFF.

Only one count was recorded for this clone. The chain carries TRBV27 and TRBJ1-5; TRBD1 is a possible D gene (5 bases). This CDR3 has 17 amino acids. CDR1 is MNHEY, CDR2 SMNVEV, per germline (reference sequence). With 0 bases removed from V and 2 bases from J, the gap between germline ends came to 14 bases. The chain's CDR3 is CASSLSKKGRGNQPQHF. DNA of the CDR3: TGTGCCAGCAGTTTATCGAAAAAGGGGCGAGGCAATCAGCCCCAGCATTTT.

The sample holds a few counts of this clone. The V gene is TRBV28, the J gene TRBJ2-3; 9 positions match TRBD1. The germline CDR1 and CDR2 sequences are MDHEN and SYDVKM. The trim removed 6 bases at V and 2 bases at J, leaving 9 bases unmatched. CDR3 length: 16 amino acids. The CDR3 DNA sequence: TGTGCCAGCAGATTACCGGGACAGGGCTACACAGATACGCAGTATTTT. Protein: CASRLPGQGYTDTQYF.